This T cell receptor beta chain emerged from a study of T-cell reconstitution after alpha-beta-depleted transplantation in children. Trimming left V 5 bases short and J 4 bases short, with 12 bases between. This CDR3 contains 14 residues. Researchers prepared the TCRbeta library using unique molecular identifiers, the study reports. TCRdb processed the PCR reads anew with MiXCR; each CDR3 protein has one entry. The sample yields about 640,000 distinct CDR3 sequences, approximately 16% seen once. This clonotype came up a few times. The chain has TRBV12-3 or TRBV12-4 and TRBJ1-3; possibly TRBD1 for D (5 bases). This sequence was found in a human donor who donated a stem cell graft to a child with acute myeloid leukemia. Sample: PBMCs from the stem cell graft donor, taken from the stem cell graft. DNA for the CDR3: TGTGCCAGCAGTGAGGGGAATACGGGAAACACCATATATTTT. It codes for CASSEGNTGNTIYF.